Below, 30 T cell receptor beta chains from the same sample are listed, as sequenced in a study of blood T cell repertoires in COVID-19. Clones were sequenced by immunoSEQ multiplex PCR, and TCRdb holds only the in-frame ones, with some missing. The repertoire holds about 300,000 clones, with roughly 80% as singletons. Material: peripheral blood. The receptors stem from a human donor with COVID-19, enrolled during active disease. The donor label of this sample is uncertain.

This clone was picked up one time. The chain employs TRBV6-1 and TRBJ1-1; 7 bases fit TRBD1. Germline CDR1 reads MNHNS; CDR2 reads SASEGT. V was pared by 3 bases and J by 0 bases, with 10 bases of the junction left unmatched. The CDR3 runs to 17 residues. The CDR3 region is CASSDPPGQSMNTEAFF. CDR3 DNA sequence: TGTGCCAGCAGTGACCCGCCGGGACAGAGTATGAACACTGAAGCTTTCTTT.

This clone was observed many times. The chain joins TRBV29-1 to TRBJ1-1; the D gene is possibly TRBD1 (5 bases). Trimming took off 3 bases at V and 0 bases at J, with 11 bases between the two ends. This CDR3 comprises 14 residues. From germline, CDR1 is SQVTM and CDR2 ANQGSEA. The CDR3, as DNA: TGCAGCGTTGATGGAGGGGTAATGAACACTGAAGCTTTCTTT. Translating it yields CSVDGGVMNTEAFF.

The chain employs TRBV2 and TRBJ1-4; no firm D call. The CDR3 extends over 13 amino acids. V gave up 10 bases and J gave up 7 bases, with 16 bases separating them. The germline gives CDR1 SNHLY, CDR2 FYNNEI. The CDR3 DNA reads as TGTGCCACCTCGGGTGGGTTCCGTGAAAAACTGTTTTTT. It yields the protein CATSGGFREKLFF.

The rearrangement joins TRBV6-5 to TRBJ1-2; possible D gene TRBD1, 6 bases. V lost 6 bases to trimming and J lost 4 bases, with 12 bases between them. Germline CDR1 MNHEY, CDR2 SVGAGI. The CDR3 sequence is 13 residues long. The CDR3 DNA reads TGTGCCAGCAGGTTAACAGGGAGCTATGGCTACACCTTC. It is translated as CASRLTGSYGYTF.

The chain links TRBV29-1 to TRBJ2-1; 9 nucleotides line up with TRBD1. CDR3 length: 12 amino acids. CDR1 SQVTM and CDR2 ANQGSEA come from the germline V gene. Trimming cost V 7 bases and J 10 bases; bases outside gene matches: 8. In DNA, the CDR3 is TGCAGCGCCGGGACAGGGACAGGGGAGCAGTTCTTC. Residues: CSAGTGTGEQFF.

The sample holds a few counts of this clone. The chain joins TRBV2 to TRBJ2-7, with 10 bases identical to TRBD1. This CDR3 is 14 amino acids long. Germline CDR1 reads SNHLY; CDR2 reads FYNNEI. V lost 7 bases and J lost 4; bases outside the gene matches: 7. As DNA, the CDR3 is TGTGCCAGCATACTGACAGGGGGCAGGTACGAGCAGTACTTC. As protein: CASILTGGRYEQYF.

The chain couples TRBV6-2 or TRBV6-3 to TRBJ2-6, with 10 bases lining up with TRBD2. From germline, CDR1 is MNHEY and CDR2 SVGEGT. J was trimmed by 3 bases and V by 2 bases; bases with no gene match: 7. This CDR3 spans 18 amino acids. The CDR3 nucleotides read TGTGCCAGCAGTTACGTACTAGCGGGGCGTCTTGGGGCCAACGTCCTGACTTTC. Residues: CASSYVLAGRLGANVLTF.

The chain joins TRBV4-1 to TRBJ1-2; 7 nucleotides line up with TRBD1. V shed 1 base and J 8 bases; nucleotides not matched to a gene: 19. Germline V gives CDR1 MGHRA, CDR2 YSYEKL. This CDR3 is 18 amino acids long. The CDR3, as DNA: TGCGCCAGCAGCCAAGTGGGAATCGGTACAGGGGCTTTTGGAGGCTACACCTTC. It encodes CASSQVGIGTGAFGGYTF.

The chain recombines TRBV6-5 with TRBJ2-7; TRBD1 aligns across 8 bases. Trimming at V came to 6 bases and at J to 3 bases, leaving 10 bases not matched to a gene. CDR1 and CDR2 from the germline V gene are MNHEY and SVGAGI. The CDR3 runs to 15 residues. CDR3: CASSSPTGVGYEQYF. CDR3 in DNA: TGTGCCAGCAGCTCCCCGACAGGGGTGGGCTACGAGCAGTACTTC.

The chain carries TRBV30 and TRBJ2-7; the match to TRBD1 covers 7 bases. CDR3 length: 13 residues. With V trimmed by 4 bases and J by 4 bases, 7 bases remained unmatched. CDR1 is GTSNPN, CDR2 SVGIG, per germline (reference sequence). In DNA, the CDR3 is TGTGCCTGGAACCGGGACAGTGGGTACGAGCAGTACTTC. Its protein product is CAWNRDSGYEQYF.

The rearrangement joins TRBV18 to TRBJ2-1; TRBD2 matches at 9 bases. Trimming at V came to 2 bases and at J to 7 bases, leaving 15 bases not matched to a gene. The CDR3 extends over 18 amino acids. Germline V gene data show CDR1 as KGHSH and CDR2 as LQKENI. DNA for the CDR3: TGTGCCAGCTCACCAATGCCGTTGAAGGCGGGAGGGAGGAATGAGCAGTTCTTC. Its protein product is CASSPMPLKAGGRNEQFF.

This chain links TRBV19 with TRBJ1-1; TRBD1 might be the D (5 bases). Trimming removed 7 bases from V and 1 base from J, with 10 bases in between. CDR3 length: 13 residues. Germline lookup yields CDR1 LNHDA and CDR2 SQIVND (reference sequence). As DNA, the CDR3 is TGTGCCAGTAACGACAGAACGAACACTGAAGCTTTCTTT. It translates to CASNDRTNTEAFF.

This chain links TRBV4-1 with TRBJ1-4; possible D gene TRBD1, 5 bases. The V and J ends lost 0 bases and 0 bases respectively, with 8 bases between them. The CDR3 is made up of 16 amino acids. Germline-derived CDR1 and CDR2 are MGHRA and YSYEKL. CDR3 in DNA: TGCGCCAGCAGCCAAGATTTGGGGCCAACTAATGAAAAACTGTTTTTT. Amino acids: CASSQDLGPTNEKLFF.

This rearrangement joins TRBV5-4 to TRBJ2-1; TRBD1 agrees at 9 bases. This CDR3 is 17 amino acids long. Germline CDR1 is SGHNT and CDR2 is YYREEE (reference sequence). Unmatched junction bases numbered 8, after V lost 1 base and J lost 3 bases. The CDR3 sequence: CASSLPVTGGDYNEQFF. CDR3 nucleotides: TGTGCCAGCAGCTTGCCTGTAACAGGGGGCGACTACAATGAGCAGTTCTTC. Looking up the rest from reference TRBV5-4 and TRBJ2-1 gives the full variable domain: ETGVTQSPTHLIKTRGQQVTLRCSSQSGHNTVSWYQQALGQGPQFIFQYYREEENGRGNFPPRFSGLQFPNYSSELNVNALELDDSALYLCASSLPVTGGDYNEQFFGPGTRLTVL.

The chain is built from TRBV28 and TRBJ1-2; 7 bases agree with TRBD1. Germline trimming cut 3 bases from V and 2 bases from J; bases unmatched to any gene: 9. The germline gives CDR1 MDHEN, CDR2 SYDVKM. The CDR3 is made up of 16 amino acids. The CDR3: CASSLWERGRNYGYTF. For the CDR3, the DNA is TGTGCCAGCAGTTTGTGGGAGAGGGGGCGCAACTATGGCTACACCTTC.

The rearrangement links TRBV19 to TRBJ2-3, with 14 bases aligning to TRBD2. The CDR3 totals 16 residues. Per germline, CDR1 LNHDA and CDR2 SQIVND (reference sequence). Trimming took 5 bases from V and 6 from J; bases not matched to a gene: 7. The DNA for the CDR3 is TGTGCCAGTAGTGTGGGGACTAGCGGGGGTTCTGATACGCAGTATTTT. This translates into CASSVGTSGGSDTQYF.

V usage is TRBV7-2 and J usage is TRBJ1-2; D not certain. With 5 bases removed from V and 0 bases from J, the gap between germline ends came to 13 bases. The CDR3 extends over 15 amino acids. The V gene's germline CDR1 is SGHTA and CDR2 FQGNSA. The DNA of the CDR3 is TGTGCCAGCAGCCGCCCCTTGGAGTCTAACTATGGCTACACCTTC. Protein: CASSRPLESNYGYTF. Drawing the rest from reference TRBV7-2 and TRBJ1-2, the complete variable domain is GAGVSQSPSNKVTEKGKDVELRCDPISGHTALYWYRQSLGQGLEFLIYFQGNSAPDKSGLPSDRFSAERTGGSVSTLTIQRTQQEDSAVYLCASSRPLESNYGYTFGSGTRLTVV.

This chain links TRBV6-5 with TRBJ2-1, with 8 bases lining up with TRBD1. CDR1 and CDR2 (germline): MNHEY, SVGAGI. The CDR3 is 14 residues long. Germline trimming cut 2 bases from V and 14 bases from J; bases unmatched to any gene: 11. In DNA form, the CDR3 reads TGTGCCAGCAGTTACAGGGATAGTGACAGGGGAAAGTTCTTC. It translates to CASSYRDSDRGKFF.

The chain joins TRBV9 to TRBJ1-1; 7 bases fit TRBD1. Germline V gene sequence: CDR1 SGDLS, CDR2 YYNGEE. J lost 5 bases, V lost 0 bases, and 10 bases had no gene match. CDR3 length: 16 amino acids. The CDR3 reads CASSVEGGEGVTEAFF. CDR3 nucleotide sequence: TGTGCCAGCAGCGTAGAAGGGGGCGAGGGCGTAACTGAAGCTTTCTTT.

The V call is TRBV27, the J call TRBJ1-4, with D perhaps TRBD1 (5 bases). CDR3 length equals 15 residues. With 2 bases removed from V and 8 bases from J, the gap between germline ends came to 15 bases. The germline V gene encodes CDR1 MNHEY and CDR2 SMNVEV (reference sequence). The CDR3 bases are TGTGCCAGCAGTTTACTCCCCCGAAGGGGCGAAAAACTGTTTTTT. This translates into CASSLLPRRGEKLFF.

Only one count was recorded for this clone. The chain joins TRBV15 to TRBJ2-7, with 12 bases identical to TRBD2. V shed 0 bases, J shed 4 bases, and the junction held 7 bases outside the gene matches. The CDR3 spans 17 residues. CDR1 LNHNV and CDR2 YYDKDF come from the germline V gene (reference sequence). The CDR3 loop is CATSRDPPSGRVYEQYF. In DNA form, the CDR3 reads TGTGCCACCAGCAGAGATCCTCCTAGCGGGAGGGTATACGAGCAGTACTTC.

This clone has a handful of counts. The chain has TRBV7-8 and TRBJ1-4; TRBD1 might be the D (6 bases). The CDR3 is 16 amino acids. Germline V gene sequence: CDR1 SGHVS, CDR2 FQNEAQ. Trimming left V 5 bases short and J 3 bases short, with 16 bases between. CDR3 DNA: TGTGCCAGCAGCCCCGCCGGGGGGCGGGCTAATGAAAAACTGTTTTTT. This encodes CASSPAGGRANEKLFF.

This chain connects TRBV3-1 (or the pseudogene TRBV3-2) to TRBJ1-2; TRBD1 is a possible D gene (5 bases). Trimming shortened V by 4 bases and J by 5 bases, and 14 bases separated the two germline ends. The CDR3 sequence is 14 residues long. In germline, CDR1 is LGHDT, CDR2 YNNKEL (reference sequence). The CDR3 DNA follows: TGTGCCAGCAGCCGGGGGGAGGTGGGGTATGGCTACACCTTC. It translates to CASSRGEVGYGYTF.

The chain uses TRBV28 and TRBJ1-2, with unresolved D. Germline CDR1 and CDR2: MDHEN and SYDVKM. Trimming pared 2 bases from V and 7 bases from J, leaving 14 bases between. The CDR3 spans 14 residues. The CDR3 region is CASSLTDFYGGYTF. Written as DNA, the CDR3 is TGTGCCAGCAGTTTAACGGACTTTTACGGTGGCTACACCTTC.

CDR3 sequence (DNA): TGCGCCAGCAGCCAAGACGGGAGTTCGTACGAGCAGTACTTC. It translates to CASSQDGSSYEQYF. This chain connects TRBV4-3 to TRBJ2-7, with D perhaps TRBD2 (6 bases). CDR1 is LGHNA, CDR2 YSLEER, per germline. V lost 0 bases to trimming and J lost 4 bases, with 10 bases between them. The CDR3 consists of 14 residues.

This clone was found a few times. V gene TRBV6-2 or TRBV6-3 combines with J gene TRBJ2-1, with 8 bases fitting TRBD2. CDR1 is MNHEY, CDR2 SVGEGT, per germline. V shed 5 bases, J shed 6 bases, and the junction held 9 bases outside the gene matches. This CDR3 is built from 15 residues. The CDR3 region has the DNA TGTGCCAGCAGTCCCCTCCAGGCGGGAGGCAATGAGCAGTTCTTC. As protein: CASSPLQAGGNEQFF.

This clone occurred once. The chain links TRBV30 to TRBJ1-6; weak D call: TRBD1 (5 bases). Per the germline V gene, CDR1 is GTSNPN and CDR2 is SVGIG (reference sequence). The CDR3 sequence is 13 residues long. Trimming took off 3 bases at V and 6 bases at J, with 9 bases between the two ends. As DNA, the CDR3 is TGTGCCTGGAGGGACAATCCTAATTCACCCCTCCACTTT. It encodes CAWRDNPNSPLHF.

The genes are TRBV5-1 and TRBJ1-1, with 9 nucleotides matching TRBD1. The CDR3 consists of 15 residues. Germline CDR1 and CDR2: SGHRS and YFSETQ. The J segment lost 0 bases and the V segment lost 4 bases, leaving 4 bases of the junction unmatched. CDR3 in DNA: TGCGCCAGCAGCATCACAGGGGGCGTGAACACTGAAGCTTTCTTT. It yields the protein CASSITGGVNTEAFF.

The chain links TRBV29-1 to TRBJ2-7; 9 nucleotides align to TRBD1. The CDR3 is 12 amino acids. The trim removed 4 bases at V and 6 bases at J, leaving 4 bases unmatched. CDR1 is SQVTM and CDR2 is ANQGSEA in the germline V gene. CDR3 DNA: TGCAGCGTTGGGGGACAGGGTTCCGAGCAGTACTTC. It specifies CSVGGQGSEQYF.

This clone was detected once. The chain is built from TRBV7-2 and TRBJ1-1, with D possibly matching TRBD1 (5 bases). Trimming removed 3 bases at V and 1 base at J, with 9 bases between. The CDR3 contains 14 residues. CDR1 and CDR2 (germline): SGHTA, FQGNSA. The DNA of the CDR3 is TGTGCCAGCAGCTTTCAGACAGCGAACACTGAAGCTTTCTTT. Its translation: CASSFQTANTEAFF.